The rows below give T cell receptor beta chains drawn from one sample of a study of spatial heterogeneity in lung cancer. One entry per CDR3 protein results from TCRdb running MiXCR on the 5' RACE reads. Here the sample spans approximately 40,000 distinct CDR3 sequences, 6.5% to 9% being singletons. Material: PBMCs, obtained at surgery. These receptors all come from a female donor with early-stage non-small cell lung cancer. CDR3s include the opening cysteine and the closing phenylalanine or tryptophan. A D gene is named only where the DNA matches it firmly. For some rows the clone size is stated as once, few or many, or as a class when expanded; others skip it.

size	D	length	V	J	CDR3	DNA
few	.	13	TRBV20-1	TRBJ2-7	CSARKGGSYEQYF	TGCAGTGCTAGAAAGGGGGGTTCATACGAGCAGTACTTC
many	TRBD1	18	TRBV25-1	TRBJ1-3	CASSDSSGTASSGNTIYF	TGTGCCAGCAGTGACTCCTCCGGGACAGCCAGCTCTGGAAACACCATATATTTT
.	.	14	TRBV20-1	TRBJ2-3	CSARDYRNTDTQYF	TGCAGTGCTAGGGACTACCGTAACACAGATACGCAGTATTTT
many	TRBD1	13	TRBV9	TRBJ1-5	CASSAGGPRPQHF	TGTGCCAGCAGCGCAGGGGGCCCTAGGCCCCAGCATTTT
.	.	15	TRBV9	TRBJ1-2	CASSVLPDTPYGYTF	TGTGCCAGCAGCGTTCTTCCGGACACGCCCTATGGCTACACCTTC
many	TRBD2	17	TRBV10-3	TRBJ2-3	CAIRGQGGTSGTDTQYF	TGTGCCATCAGGGGCCAGGGCGGGACTAGCGGGACAGATACGCAGTATTTT
few	.	15	TRBV5-6	TRBJ2-1	CASSSQGNSYNEQFF	TGTGCCAGCAGCTCACAGGGAAACTCCTACAATGAGCAGTTCTTC
many	.	14	TRBV12-3/TRBV12-4	TRBJ1-5	CASTIGGGFQPQHF	TGTGCCAGCACCATCGGGGGCGGGTTTCAGCCCCAGCATTTT
.	.	15	TRBV2	TRBJ2-3	CASSDHHSGADTQYF	TGTGCCAGCAGTGATCATCATAGCGGCGCCGATACGCAGTATTTT
few	.	16	TRBV10-3	TRBJ1-5	CAISESPGEGGQPQHF	TGTGCCATCAGTGAGTCGCCTGGGGAGGGCGGGCAGCCCCAGCATTTT
many	.	17	TRBV29-1	TRBJ2-2	CSVVKRVRRKNTGELFF	TGCAGCGTTGTCAAGCGGGTGAGGAGAAAGAACACCGGGGAGCTGTTTTTT
few	TRBD1	14	TRBV6-2/TRBV6-3	TRBJ2-7	CASSPGQGADEQYF	TGTGCCAGCAGTCCGGGACAGGGGGCCGACGAGCAGTACTTC
many	.	13	TRBV4-3	TRBJ1-6	CASSQEAGSPLHF	TGCGCCAGCAGCCAAGAAGCGGGATCACCCCTCCACTTT
few	.	16	TRBV9	TRBJ2-2	CASSVALTGNTGELFF	TGTGCCAGCAGCGTAGCTTTGACAGGGAACACCGGGGAGCTGTTTTTT
few	.	15	TRBV27	TRBJ2-5	CASSLSWQTQETQYF	TGTGCCAGCAGTTTGAGTTGGCAGACCCAAGAGACCCAGTACTTC
few	TRBD1	16	TRBV7-2	TRBJ2-3	CASTPQGQGGADTQYF	TGTGCCAGCACCCCCCAAGGACAGGGGGGAGCAGATACGCAGTATTTT
many	.	14	TRBV5-1	TRBJ2-7	CASSLELEGYEQYF	TGCGCCAGCAGCTTGGAACTGGAGGGCTACGAGCAGTACTTC
.	.	15	TRBV5-1	TRBJ2-3	CASSFEGQRTDTQYF	TGCGCCAGCAGCTTCGAGGGGCAACGCACAGATACGCAGTATTTT
few	.	11	TRBV29-1	TRBJ1-2	CSGGAGYGYTF	TGCAGTGGGGGCGCAGGCTATGGCTACACCTTC
.	.	13	TRBV5-1	TRBJ1-1	CASSFGGETEAFF	TGCGCCAGCAGCTTCGGGGGCGAGACTGAAGCTTTCTTT
many	.	10	TRBV28	TRBJ2-7	CASSNYEQYF	TGTGCCAGCAGCAACTACGAGCAGTACTTC
few	.	14	TRBV20-1	TRBJ2-2	CSARAAGRAGELFF	TGCAGTGCTAGAGCCGCCGGGCGGGCCGGGGAGCTGTTTTTT
.	TRBD1	14	TRBV7-9	TRBJ2-3	CASSPRTGTDTQYF	TGTGCCAGCAGCCCTAGGACAGGGACAGATACGCAGTATTTT
many	.	14	TRBV6-6	TRBJ1-4	CASSYSTVDEKLFF	TGTGCCAGCAGTTACTCGACAGTGGACGAAAAACTGTTTTTT
.	TRBD1	15	TRBV27	TRBJ2-5	CASSLDRGRGETQYF	TGTGCCAGCAGTCTCGACAGGGGGCGCGGAGAGACCCAGTACTTC
many	.	13	TRBV10-2	TRBJ1-1	CASSQQESSEAFF	TGCGCCAGCAGCCAGCAGGAGAGCAGTGAAGCTTTCTTT
.	.	13	TRBV3-1	TRBJ1-4	CASQRDFNEKLFF	TGTGCCAGCCAGCGGGACTTCAATGAAAAACTGTTTTTT
many	.	14	TRBV7-2	TRBJ2-7	CASSPAAAWYEQYF	TGTGCCAGCAGCCCCGCGGCTGCGTGGTACGAGCAGTACTTC
once	TRBD1	14	TRBV6-1	TRBJ1-2	CASYVGDRSHGYTF	TGTGCCAGTTATGTGGGGGACAGGTCCCATGGCTACACCTTC
.	.	16	TRBV7-9	TRBJ2-5	CASRSGSLGGQETQYF	TGTGCCAGCAGGTCCGGGAGTCTAGGCGGGCAAGAGACCCAGTACTTC
once	.	15	TRBV5-4	TRBJ2-1	CASSSVKLANNEQFF	TGTGCCAGCAGCTCCGTTAAGCTAGCGAACAATGAGCAGTTCTTC
few	.	14	TRBV11-3	TRBJ2-1	CASSLSGNYNEQFF	TGTGCCAGCAGCTTGAGCGGCAACTACAATGAGCAGTTCTTC
.	.	13	TRBV6-2/TRBV6-3	TRBJ1-4	CASSRDVQGKLFF	TGTGCCAGCAGTCGGGACGTGCAGGGGAAACTGTTTTTT
many	.	14	TRBV7-2	TRBJ2-3	CASSIRAGRDTQYF	TGTGCCAGCAGCATAAGGGCGGGGCGGGATACGCAGTATTTT
few	.	13	TRBV3-1	TRBJ2-1	CASSQVQSGEQFF	TGTGCCAGCAGCCAAGTCCAATCAGGGGAGCAGTTCTTC
many	.	16	TRBV3-1	TRBJ1-2	CASSHSDSGRGLGYTF	TGTGCCAGCAGCCATTCGGACTCCGGGAGAGGTCTTGGCTACACCTTC
few	TRBD2	16	TRBV5-1	TRBJ2-5	CASSGGTSGPQETQYF	TGCGCCAGCAGCGGGGGGACTAGCGGGCCTCAAGAGACCCAGTACTTC
.	TRBD2	14	TRBV20-1	TRBJ2-7	CSACTSGSTYEQYF	TGCAGTGCCTGTACTAGCGGAAGCACCTACGAGCAGTACTTC
.	.	14	TRBV9	TRBJ2-1	CASSVEGNYNEQFF	TGTGCCAGCAGCGTAGAGGGAAACTACAATGAGCAGTTCTTC
many	.	14	TRBV29-1	TRBJ1-4	CSVELGAGFDGLFF	TGCAGCGTTGAACTTGGTGCAGGTTTCGATGGACTGTTTTTT
many	.	14	TRBV9	TRBJ2-7	CASSVGGDSYEQYF	TGTGCCAGCAGCGTTGGCGGGGACTCCTACGAGCAGTACTTC
.	.	16	TRBV4-1	TRBJ1-2	CASSQVARAVNYGYTF	TGCGCCAGCAGCCAAGTGGCCCGGGCGGTTAACTATGGCTACACCTTC
few	.	19	TRBV27	TRBJ2-6	CASRVRAATPPSGANVLTF	TGTGCCAGCAGGGTTCGGGCCGCAACACCCCCCTCTGGGGCCAACGTCCTGACTTTC
few	.	15	TRBV7-9	TRBJ2-5	CASSLEIPGRETQYF	TGTGCCAGCAGCTTAGAAATCCCGGGGCGGGAGACCCAGTACTTC